Shown below are 24 T cell receptor beta chains from a single sample sequenced in a study of blood T cell repertoires in COVID-19. The repertoire was sequenced with immunoSEQ multiplex PCR; TCRdb's copy has only in-frame clones and lacks some. The table has about 99,000 clones, 60% to 85% seen once. Specimen: peripheral blood. The receptors stem from a woman older than 75 with active or convalescent COVID-19.

The chain has TRBV11-2 and TRBJ2-7, with D possibly matching TRBD2 (5 bases). This CDR3 region has 15 residues. V was shortened by 6 bases and J by 8 bases, with 23 bases between the two germline ends. The V gene's germline CDR1 is SGHAT and CDR2 FQNNGV. CDR3 sequence reads: CASRAYSGGRGKQYF. The CDR3 DNA sequence: TGTGCCAGCAGAGCTTACTCCGGAGGCCGGGGAAAGCAGTACTTC.

The chain employs TRBV6-6 and TRBJ1-1; D call uncertain. CDR3 length: 13 residues. CDR1 and CDR2 from the germline V gene are MNHNY and SVGAGI (reference sequence). V shed 5 bases and J shed 8 bases, with 15 bases lying between them. CDR3 residues: CASSEAQLREAFF. The CDR3 DNA reads as TGTGCCAGCAGTGAGGCCCAACTCCGCGAAGCTTTCTTT.

This chain links TRBV11-2 with TRBJ2-1; 7 nucleotides match TRBD2. V shed 8 bases, J shed 0 bases, and the junction held 13 bases outside the gene matches. The CDR3 has 17 residues. From germline, CDR1 is SGHAT and CDR2 FQNNGV. The CDR3, as DNA: TGTGCCAGCTTGGGGGTCCTAGCGGATAGCTCCTACAATGAGCAGTTCTTC. Translation: CASLGVLADSSYNEQFF.

The CDR3 bases are TGTGCCAGCAGCCGGACAGGGGAATCGGAAAAACTGTTTTTT. Translation: CASSRTGESEKLFF. This chain links TRBV6-5 with TRBJ1-4, with 9 bases that match TRBD1. Germline V gives CDR1 MNHEY, CDR2 SVGAGI. V lost 6 bases, J lost 8 bases, and 7 bases stayed unmatched. This CDR3 is 14 amino acids long.

The chain couples TRBV7-9 to TRBJ1-1; 8 nucleotides match TRBD1. The CDR3 contains 14 residues. Germline V gene sequence: CDR1 SEHNR, CDR2 FQNEAQ (reference sequence). V shed 5 bases and J 5 bases; nucleotides not matched to a gene: 7. Here the CDR3 DNA reads TGTGCCAGCAGCATCGGACAGGGCAGGACTGAAGCTTTCTTT. Its translation is CASSIGQGRTEAFF. Based on the CDR3 plus reference TRBV7-9 and TRBJ1-1, the full variable domain is DTGVSQNPRHKITKRGQNVTFRCDPISEHNRLYWYRQTLGQGPEFLTYFQNEAQLEKSRLLSDRFSAERPKGSFSTLEIQRTEQGDSAMYLCASSIGQGRTEAFFGQGTRLTVV.

This chain uses TRBV11-3 with TRBJ1-4; maybe TRBD1 (6 bases). CDR1 and CDR2 (germline): SGHNT, YENEEA. The CDR3 length is 15 residues. The V end lost 1 base, the J end lost 6 bases, and 12 bases lay between the germline ends. The CDR3 DNA reads TGTGCCAGCAGCTTAGTTGAGGACAGTGATGAAAAACTGTTTTTT. Amino acid sequence: CASSLVEDSDEKLFF.

V usage is TRBV7-8 and J usage is TRBJ1-5; D is possibly TRBD1 (5 bases). Trimming removed 4 bases from V and 1 base from J, with 8 bases in between. The CDR3 is 14 residues long. Germline V gene lookup returns CDR1 SGHVS and CDR2 FQNEAQ. CDR3 amino acids: CASSSPGSNQPQHF. For the CDR3, the DNA is TGTGCCAGCAGCTCTCCAGGGAGCAATCAGCCCCAGCATTTT.

This rearrangement joins TRBV29-1 to TRBJ1-2; 9 nucleotides match TRBD1. This CDR3 region has 13 residues. The germline gives CDR1 SQVTM, CDR2 ANQGSEA. V lost 7 bases and J lost 7; bases outside the gene matches: 10. CDR3 in DNA: TGCAGCGCCGACCGGACAGGGGTGACTGGCTACACCTTC. It is translated as CSADRTGVTGYTF.

The CDR3 DNA sequence: TGTGCCAGCAGCTTGGGAGGAGGACAGGGGGCGAACGAGCAGTACTTC. Translating gives CASSLGGGQGANEQYF. J is TRBJ2-7 and V is TRBV5-4; 11 nucleotides align to TRBD1. The germline gives CDR1 SGHNT, CDR2 YYREEE (reference sequence). CDR3 size: 16 residues. The junction had 7 bases not matched to a gene; V was cut back by 0 bases and J by 5 bases. The full variable domain, its missing parts supplied by reference TRBV5-4 and TRBJ2-7, is ETGVTQSPTHLIKTRGQQVTLRCSSQSGHNTVSWYQQALGQGPQFIFQYYREEENGRGNFPPRFSGLQFPNYSSELNVNALELDDSALYLCASSLGGGQGANEQYFGPGTRLTVT.

This clone was seen only a few times. The CDR3 spells CASSLIGGRRYNEQFF. As DNA, the CDR3 is TGTGCCAGCAGCCTTATAGGGGGAAGGAGGTACAATGAGCAGTTCTTC. The chain uses TRBV7-9 and TRBJ2-1, with D possibly being TRBD1 (6 bases). The germline V gene encodes CDR1 SEHNR and CDR2 FQNEAQ (reference sequence). This CDR3 comprises 16 residues. Trimming stripped 5 bases from V and 4 bases from J, with 18 bases between.

This chain joins TRBV19 and TRBJ2-3; 7 positions agree with TRBD2. CDR1 and CDR2 from the germline V gene are LNHDA and SQIVND (reference sequence). Losses at the gene ends were 3 bases for V and 10 bases for J; bases not matched to a gene: 4. The CDR3 has 12 residues. CDR3 coding DNA: TGTGCCAGTAGTATTTCGGGAGGTCCGCAGTATTTT. Residues: CASSISGGPQYF.

This rearrangement joins TRBV15 to TRBJ2-7; 8 bases are a match to TRBD2. Germline V CDR1 and CDR2: LNHNV, YYDKDF (reference sequence). J gave up 6 bases and V 3 bases, and 19 bases lay outside the gene matches. CDR3 length: 18 amino acids. This chain's CDR3 is CATSSRLGAGGRRSEQYF. The CDR3 bases are TGTGCCACCAGCAGTCGACTGGGGGCGGGGGGCAGACGGAGCGAGCAGTACTTC.

This clone was seen just once. The V call is TRBV5-4, the J call TRBJ2-5, with 8 bases lining up with TRBD1. This CDR3 has 13 amino acids. Per the germline V gene, CDR1 is SGHNT and CDR2 is YYREEE (reference sequence). V shed 3 bases and J 6 bases; nucleotides not matched to a gene: 4. The CDR3 nucleotides are TGTGCCAGCAGCTGGACAGGGTTGAAGACCCAGTACTTC. Its protein product is CASSWTGLKTQYF.

V gene TRBV5-4 combines with J gene TRBJ2-2; weak D call: TRBD2 (5 bases). V lost 5 bases, J lost 7 bases, and 21 bases lay in between. The CDR3 sequence is 16 residues long. Germline loops: CDR1 SGHNT, CDR2 YYREEE (reference sequence). CDR3 in amino acids: CASSKGWGEGGGELFF. The CDR3 DNA reads TGTGCCAGCAGTAAAGGTTGGGGAGAAGGAGGCGGGGAGCTGTTTTTT.

The J gene is TRBJ2-7, the V gene TRBV7-9; a weak D match, TRBD2 (5 bases). This CDR3 is built from 14 residues. Germline values: CDR1 SEHNR, CDR2 FQNEAQ (reference sequence). Trimming cost V 6 bases and J 2 bases, with 14 bases left between them. The CDR3 region is CASRGGENPYEQYF. In DNA, the CDR3 is TGTGCCAGCAGGGGTGGGGAGAACCCCTACGAGCAGTACTTC. Drawing the rest from reference TRBV7-9 and TRBJ2-7, the complete variable domain is DTGVSQNPRHKITKRGQNVTFRCDPISEHNRLYWYRQTLGQGPEFLTYFQNEAQLEKSRLLSDRFSAERPKGSFSTLEIQRTEQGDSAMYLCASRGGENPYEQYFGPGTRLTVT.

The chain uses TRBV10-1 and TRBJ2-5; possible D gene TRBD1, 6 bases. V gave up 2 bases and J gave up 5 bases, with 12 bases separating them. This CDR3 contains 14 residues. Germline V CDR1 and CDR2: WNHNN, SYGVQD (reference sequence). The CDR3 DNA follows: TGCGCCAGCAGTGAGATTAGGGGGACGGAGACCCAGTACTTC. It codes for CASSEIRGTETQYF.

This clone was seen a handful of times. This sequence joins TRBV2 and TRBJ1-2; TRBD1 agrees at 9 bases. The trim removed 3 bases at V and 5 bases at J, leaving 7 bases unmatched. CDR1 and CDR2 (germline): SNHLY, FYNNEI. The CDR3 spans 15 residues. The CDR3 DNA is TGTGCCAGCAGTGATTCCTGGACAGGGGTTTATGGCTACACCTTC. Translation gives CASSDSWTGVYGYTF.

This clone showed up many times. The chain employs TRBV28 and TRBJ1-5; 8 bases are shared with TRBD1. Losses at the gene ends were 3 bases for V and 3 bases for J; bases not matched to a gene: 4. Germline V gives CDR1 MDHEN, CDR2 SYDVKM. The CDR3 sequence is 15 residues long. CDR3 loop: CASSFGQGPNQPQHF. The CDR3 DNA sequence: TGTGCCAGCAGTTTTGGACAGGGACCCAATCAGCCCCAGCATTTT.

The V gene is TRBV27, the J gene TRBJ2-7, with D hard to call. The V gene's germline CDR1 is MNHEY and CDR2 SMNVEV (reference sequence). Trimming cost V 2 bases and J 5 bases, with 7 bases left between them. CDR3 size: 12 residues. This CDR3 reads CASSLAGDEQYF. CDR3 in DNA: TGTGCCAGCAGTTTAGCTGGAGACGAGCAGTACTTC.

The chain couples TRBV10-3 to TRBJ1-1; TRBD1 is a possible D gene (6 bases). This CDR3 region has 14 residues. CDR1 is ENHRY and CDR2 is SYGVKD in the germline V gene. Trimming took 7 bases from V and 1 from J, leaving 13 bases between them. CDR3 in DNA: TGTGCCATCAAGGGGGAGGGTCGGAACACTGAAGCTTTCTTT. Translation gives CAIKGEGRNTEAFF.

The chain uses TRBV25-1 and TRBJ1-1; TRBD1 aligns across 8 bases. This CDR3 is built from 14 residues. The V and J ends lost 6 bases and 1 base, in that order; junction bases with no gene match: 4. Germline assignment: CDR1 MGHDK and CDR2 SYGVNS. The CDR3 reads CASRQTGENTEAFF. In nucleotides, the CDR3 is TGTGCCAGCAGGCAGACAGGGGAGAACACTGAAGCTTTCTTT.

The gene calls are TRBV10-3 and TRBJ1-2, with D possibly TRBD1 on 6 matching bases. CDR1 is ENHRY and CDR2 is SYGVKD in the germline V gene. The CDR3 runs to 12 residues. The V gene lost 11 bases and the J gene lost 8 bases, with 18 bases spanning the gap. As DNA, the CDR3 is TGTGCCTCCCAGGGGAGAAGTGGAGGCTACACCTTC. It is translated as CASQGRSGGYTF.

This clone was found a few times. CDR3 sequence reads: CASSRKTWTGVSNQPQHF. CDR3 coding DNA: TGTGCCAGTAGTAGGAAGACCTGGACAGGGGTTAGCAATCAGCCCCAGCATTTT. The chain uses TRBV19 and TRBJ1-5; 9 nucleotides match TRBD1. The CDR3 spans 18 residues. Germline CDR1 is LNHDA and CDR2 is SQIVND (reference sequence). After removal of 4 bases from V and 0 bases from J, the junction contained 10 bases not matched to a gene. Drawing the rest from reference TRBV19 and TRBJ1-5, the complete variable domain is DGGITQSPKYLFRKEGQNVTLSCEQNLNHDAMYWYRQDPGQGLRLIYYSQIVNDFQKGDIAEGYSVSREKKESFPLTVTSAQKNPTAFYLCASSRKTWTGVSNQPQHFGDGTRLSIL.

This clone showed up just once. V usage is TRBV29-1 and J usage is TRBJ2-7; 7 bases line up with TRBD2. V was pared by 5 bases and J by 1 base, with 8 bases of the junction left unmatched. The CDR3 has 14 residues. CDR1 is SQVTM, CDR2 ANQGSEA, per germline. The CDR3 protein is CSVLGGVGSYEQYF. CDR3 sequence (DNA): TGCAGCGTTCTGGGGGGGGTAGGATCCTACGAGCAGTACTTC.